A single sample is the source of the 22 T cell receptor beta chains below, sequenced in a study of blood T cells in healthy people across ages. Combining a sample-barcoded 5' primer with a J-beta primer mix, a second PCR ran for about 6 to 12 cycles. MiXCR was run by TCRdb on the 5' RACE reads, yielding one entry per CDR3 protein. The table records 550,000 to 650,000 distinct CDR3 sequences, 25% to 35% of them present only once. The specimen was blood. All receptors derive from a woman aged 80 or older in good health.

This clonotype has a count of ten or more. The chain joins TRBV5-6 to TRBJ2-3; maybe TRBD1 (6 bases). In germline, CDR1 is SGHDT, CDR2 YYEEEE. The CDR3 consists of 12 residues. V was trimmed by 4 bases and J by 6 bases, leaving 9 bases between them. This chain's CDR3 is CASSQGPDTQYF. The CDR3 bases are TGTGCCAGCAGCCAGGGGCCCGATACGCAGTATTTT.

This clonotype was found a few times. The V gene is TRBV9, the J gene TRBJ2-2; TRBD2 aligns across 10 bases. The junction had 4 bases not matched to a gene; V was cut back by 1 base and J by 1 base. In germline, CDR1 is SGDLS, CDR2 YYNGEE. The CDR3 sequence is 17 residues long. CDR3 bases: TGTGCCAGCAGCGTACGGCTAGCGGGGGTGAACACCGGGGAGCTGTTTTTT. Its protein is CASSVRLAGVNTGELFF. Variable domain in full (rest from reference TRBV9 and TRBJ2-2): DSGVTQTPKHLITATGQRVTLRCSPRSGDLSVYWYQQSLDQGLQFLIQYYNGEERAKGNILERFSAQQFPDLHSELNLSSLELGDSALYFCASSVRLAGVNTGELFFGEGSRLTVL.

As regards this clonotype: Mismatch with germline at one junction end may stem from a read error. This chain uses TRBV7-9 with TRBJ2-3; no firm D call. CDR1 is SEHNR, CDR2 FQNEAQ, per germline (reference sequence). The CDR3 has 15 residues. CDR3 DNA: TGCGCCAGCCTACCGACGACGGCTAGCACAGATACGCAGTATTTT. Protein sequence: CASLPTTASTDTQYF.

This clonotype showed up many times. J is TRBJ2-3 and V is TRBV7-2; no clear D. From germline, CDR1 is SGHTA and CDR2 FQGNSA. The CDR3 loop spans 13 amino acids. V lost 1 base and J lost 6, with 8 bases in between. The CDR3 spells CASSLVGSDTQYF. For the CDR3, the DNA is TGTGCCAGCAGCTTAGTAGGGTCGGATACGCAGTATTTT.

Note on this clonotype: A junction boundary mismatches the germline segment, possibly from a read error. This chain joins TRBV6-6 and TRBJ2-5; D is unresolved. The length of the CDR3 is 14 residues. Per germline, CDR1 MNHNY and CDR2 SVGAGI (reference sequence). The CDR3 nucleotides are TGTGCCGGCAGGTATGGTGGGGTCCAAGAGACCCAGTACTTC. Its translation is CAGRYGGVQETQYF.

Remarks on this clonotype: Possible read error: a much larger clone is one base away. Here the CDR3 omits its conserved ending phenylalanine or tryptophan, so a read error is the likely source. The chain uses TRBV7-3 and TRBJ1-1; TRBD1 might be the D (5 bases). The CDR3 consists of 14 residues. CDR1 SGHTA and CDR2 FQGTGA come from the germline V gene. The ends were cut back, 0 bases at V and 6 bases at J, with 11 bases in the middle. The CDR3 DNA sequence: TGTGCCAGCAGCTTAACGGGGGGACGCTCTGAAGCTTTCTGT. Its protein product is CASSLTGGRSEAFC.

This clonotype was counted many times. The chain carries TRBV27 and TRBJ2-1; possibly TRBD1 or TRBD2 for D (7 bases each). V lost 8 bases, J lost 4 bases, and 21 bases lay in between. CDR1 and CDR2 from the germline V gene are MNHEY and SMNVEV (reference sequence). This CDR3 is built from 16 residues. The DNA of the CDR3 is TGTGCCAGCGGGCACAGGGGAGGGGCTGGATACAATGAGCAGTTCTTC. This sequence encodes CASGHRGGAGYNEQFF.

In this sample, this clonotype turned up many times. V and J are TRBV5-1 and TRBJ2-5, with D hard to call. Trimming cost V 2 bases and J 5 bases, with 13 bases left between them. The CDR3 contains 14 residues. The V gene's germline CDR1 is SGHRS and CDR2 YFSETQ. CDR3: CASSLISRSETQYF. DNA of the CDR3: TGCGCCAGCAGCTTAATTAGCCGTTCGGAGACCCAGTACTTC.

This clonotype was observed a handful of times. CDR3 sequence (DNA): TGTGCCAGCAGCTTAGCGGGGGACCTCCTAATTAAGAATGAGCAGTTCTTC. Translating gives CASSLAGDLLIKNEQFF. The gene calls are TRBV7-9 and TRBJ2-1; possibly TRBD1 or TRBD2 for D (5 bases each). Germline CDR1 and CDR2: SEHNR and FQNEAQ (reference sequence). The CDR3 has 17 residues. Trimming left V 0 bases short and J 7 bases short, with 19 bases between.

This clonotype has only a few counts. CDR3 residues: CASSFSGGAVAEQYF. The CDR3 DNA follows: TGTGCCAGCAGTTTTAGCGGGGGGGCAGTCGCTGAGCAGTACTTC. The chain has TRBV12-3 or TRBV12-4 and TRBJ2-7; 11 positions match TRBD2. This CDR3 has 15 amino acids. J was trimmed by 7 bases and V by 3 bases; bases with no gene match: 8.

This clonotype was found many times. CDR3 residues: CASSLVGTSGALSYEQYF. The CDR3 DNA sequence: TGTGCCAGCAGCTTAGTGGGGACTAGCGGGGCTCTCTCCTACGAGCAGTACTTC. The J gene is TRBJ2-7, the V gene TRBV11-2, with 13 bases aligning to TRBD2. Trimming took 1 base from V and 0 from J; bases not matched to a gene: 6. The CDR3 loop spans 18 amino acids. Germline V lookup: CDR1 SGHAT, CDR2 FQNNGV.

In its sample, this clonotype was seen many times. The gene calls are TRBV4-2 and TRBJ2-1; TRBD2 might be the D (6 bases). Germline V gives CDR1 LGHNA, CDR2 YNFKEQ. This CDR3 has 16 amino acids. V was clipped by 0 bases and J by 5 bases, with 14 bases between them. CDR3 amino acids: CASSQDPGLLNNEQFF. The CDR3 nucleotides are TGTGCCAGCAGCCAAGACCCGGGACTGTTGAACAATGAGCAGTTCTTC.

About this clonotype: A much larger clone sits a single nucleotide away, making a read error possible. V usage is TRBV20-1 and J usage is TRBJ1-2, with D maybe TRBD1 (6 bases). Deletions cut 6 bases from V and 12 bases from J, with 26 bases between. Germline V gene sequence: CDR1 DFQATT, CDR2 SNEGSKA (reference sequence). The CDR3 contains 14 residues. CDR3 loop: CSATSLYDGGGHTF. The CDR3 nucleotides read TGCAGTGCAACATCCCTTTATGACGGGGGCGGCCACACCTTC.

This clonotype was picked up one time. The chain links TRBV19 to TRBJ1-2; TRBD1 is a possible D gene (6 bases). This CDR3 comprises 14 residues. Germline CDR1 is LNHDA and CDR2 is SQIVND (reference sequence). V was cut by 10 bases and J by 8 bases, with 23 bases left in between. The CDR3 reads CAIGDTGRREGYTF. The CDR3 coding sequence is TGTGCCATTGGTGATACAGGGAGAAGGGAGGGCTACACCTTC.

The count of this clonotype is one. This may be a read error: a much more frequent sequence differs by one nucleotide. The rearrangement links TRBV2 to TRBJ2-3, with 9 bases lining up with TRBD2. V lost 7 bases to trimming and J lost 8 bases; unmatched junction nucleotides: 16. CDR1 and CDR2 from the germline V gene are SNHLY and FYNNEI. CDR3 size: 16 residues. The CDR3 coding sequence is TGTGCCAGCAAGGCCCGAGCGGGGGGCCTCAAAGGTACGCAGTATTTT. Protein product: CASKARAGGLKGTQYF.

Ten or more counts support this clonotype. The chain couples TRBV29-1 to TRBJ2-4; a weak D match, TRBD2 (5 bases). Germline assignment: CDR1 SQVTM and CDR2 ANQGSEA. V was clipped by 6 bases and J by 2 bases, with 11 bases between them. The CDR3 is 13 amino acids. Here the CDR3 reads CSVGDGTKNIQYF. Here the CDR3 DNA reads TGCAGCGTCGGGGATGGGACCAAAAACATTCAGTACTTC.

In its sample, this clonotype was seen many times. The CDR3 spells CASRPDRNNEQFF. CDR3 DNA: TGTGCCAGCAGACCGGACAGAAACAATGAGCAGTTCTTC. This rearrangement joins TRBV5-4 to TRBJ2-1; D may be TRBD1 (6 bases). The CDR3 loop spans 13 amino acids. The V gene's germline CDR1 is SGHNT and CDR2 YYREEE (reference sequence). Trimming stripped 5 bases from V and 5 bases from J, with 11 bases between. The whole variable domain, filled in from reference TRBV5-4 and TRBJ2-1, reads ETGVTQSPTHLIKTRGQQVTLRCSSQSGHNTVSWYQQALGQGPQFIFQYYREEENGRGNFPPRFSGLQFPNYSSELNVNALELDDSALYLCASRPDRNNEQFFGPGTRLTVL.

Turning to this clonotype: Mismatch with germline at one junction end may stem from a read error. The rearrangement links TRBV6-5 to TRBJ1-2, with a weak D call TRBD1 (5 bases). The CDR3 length is 14 residues. Per germline, CDR1 MNHEY and CDR2 SVGAGI. The CDR3 reads CAGSYQGGNYGYTF. The CDR3, as DNA: TGTGCCGGCAGTTACCAGGGTGGGAACTATGGCTACACCTTC.

To note about this clonotype: This may stem from a read error, because a much larger clone lies one nucleotide away. This sequence joins TRBV7-9 and TRBJ2-5; unclear D gene. The germline V and J ends were trimmed by 11 bases and 11 bases, with 27 bases remaining between them. The CDR3 loop spans 14 amino acids. Germline assignment: CDR1 SEHNR and CDR2 FQNEAQ (reference sequence). CDR3 in DNA: TGTGCCGCGGACGGCAGCCTCTCCTACAATGAGCAGTACTTC. Translating it yields CAADGSLSYNEQYF.

The CDR3 region has the DNA TGTGCCAGCAGCCAAGTCTTGGGGAACACTGAAGCTTTCTTT. Translated: CASSQVLGNTEAFF. J is TRBJ1-1 and V is TRBV14; D remains ambiguous. Germline CDR1 SGHDN, CDR2 FVKESK. Trimming removed 1 base at V and 1 base at J, with 7 bases between. The CDR3 contains 14 residues.

About this clonotype itself: The CDR3 does not end in the conserved phenylalanine or tryptophan, so this is likely a read error. V gene TRBV5-1 combines with J gene TRBJ1-1; D remains ambiguous. Trimming left V 4 bases short and J 2 bases short, with 12 bases between. Germline CDR1 is SGHRS and CDR2 is YFSETQ. The CDR3 consists of 14 residues. The CDR3 sequence: CASSITTANTEAFC. The DNA of the CDR3 is TGCGCCAGCAGCATTACTACAGCTAACACTGAAGCTTTCTGT.

The rearrangement joins TRBV20-1 to TRBJ1-4; 11 positions match TRBD1. J lost 9 bases, V lost 6 bases, and 3 bases had no gene match. Germline V gene lookup returns CDR1 DFQATT and CDR2 SNEGSKA (reference sequence). The CDR3 has 12 residues. CDR3 in amino acids: CSAPDRGQKLFF. The CDR3 DNA is TGCAGTGCCCCGGACAGGGGGCAAAAACTGTTTTTT.